This T cell receptor beta chain was identified in a study of Graves' ophthalmopathy and Graves' hyperthyroidism (dated by TCRdb to 2017 to 2018). About the study as a whole: Peripheral blood was collected at initial diagnosis, prior to any treatment. T-cell repertoires of thyroid tissue and blood were compared in several hyperthyroidism patients. The roughly 100 discovery patients were divided at random into training and test sets in a 7:3 ratio. To explore V-J signatures that separate ophthalmopathy from hyperthyroidism, a discovery set of 100 patients was enrolled, consisting of under 50 with ophthalmopathy and about 60 with stable hyperthyroidism. An independent validation cohort comprised 18 hyperthyroidism patients and about 16 patients who later progressed from hyperthyroidism to ophthalmopathy. Once sampling was done, hyperthyroidism patients were given methimazole at a starting dose of 30 mg daily, while ophthalmopathy patients were given high-dose intravenous methylprednisolone. The study used signatures of the TCR beta repertoire to tell Graves' ophthalmopathy apart from Graves' hyperthyroidism and to predict which patients would progress to ophthalmopathy. In total, approximately 130 blood samples were TCR-sequenced: 40 to 45 ophthalmopathy, 80 or so hyperthyroidism and about 17 hyperthyroidism-to-ophthalmopathy patients.

V sheds 2 bases and J sheds 5 bases, leaving 15 bases between their ends. Reading the germline V gene gives CDR1 SNHLY and CDR2 FYNNEI. From cysteine to phenylalanine, the CDR3 is 15 amino acids long. The read is trimmed to its CDR3 DNA, 45 bases read in frame from base 1. This clonotype was counted many times. Its antigen is unknown. No base-level quality is on record; no much larger clone is a single base apart. Hyperthyroidism was defined as stable when no progression to ophthalmopathy occurred within 18 months of follow-up. Patients with hyperthyroidism were aged 18 to 65 years, had been newly diagnosed, and had a disease duration of less than 2 months. Patients were excluded if they had other autoimmune diseases, uncontrolled infections, pregnancy or lactation. Diagnosis was based on clinical symptoms, serum thyroxine, TRAb, thyroid ultrasound and orbital computed tomography. PBMCs were isolated from 10 ml of fresh peripheral blood by Ficoll-Paque density gradient centrifugation. Total RNA was extracted with Trizol reagent and quality-checked on an Agilent 2100 Bioanalyzer.

Findings and caveats that apply to the study as a whole: The 13-signature model separated ophthalmopathy from stable hyperthyroidism with about 86% sensitivity and 81.08% specificity in cross-validation, and 80%/75% in the test set. In validation, the model predicted ophthalmopathy progression with about 71% sensitivity and roughly 72% specificity; roughly 12 predicted patients were CT-confirmed with GO in a median of around 6 months. Most of the expanded thyroid clonotypes with a frequency above 0.001 were also detected in blood, and it was suggested that the thyroid immune response may be reflected by blood repertoires. Sample size was not statistically predetermined, and group allocation was not concealed from the investigators.

TCR beta CDR3 regions were amplified from RNA transcripts for repertoire sequencing. The first round of RT-PCR was done with HTBI primers and the Qiagen OneStep RT-PCR kit, and was followed by a second round of multiplex PCR, then size selection and purification. Libraries were sequenced paired-end with 100 bp reads on an Illumina HiSeq2000. The authors processed their data as follows. SOAPnuke was used to process the reads, throwing out any read that had adapters, had uncalled bases, had a mean Phred below 15, or lacked an exact constant-primer or identifier match. COPE v1.2.5 was used to merge the high-quality paired reads. Each unique nucleotide sequence was treated as a clonotype, and MiTCR v1.1 was used to align the clonotypes to the IMGT TRB V, D and J references. The analysis was limited to V-J combinations with a frequency above 0.0001, which together covered just over 98% of the repertoires. A TCR clonal expansion and chaos score per V-J combination was defined as the ratio of F50 clonal expansion to chaos observed in the TCRdist matrix. Features were reduced by Welch's t-statistics and random forest to 10 to 15 V-J combinations, which fed a naive Bayes classifier. The Morisita-Horn index was used to measure how similar the thyroid and blood repertoires were. TCRdb itself trimmed the public reads at Q25 with fastp, ran MiXCR and retained productive beta chains. One record per CDR3 amino acid sequence lists the most common genes and DNA. Here the V and J calls rest on TCRdb's processing, not on the authors' analysis. The sample table contains hundreds of thousands of distinct CDR3 sequences; only one count was recorded for about a fifth of them. Roughly 6.9% of the sample goes to the ten largest clones.

This sequence originates from a woman younger than 30 with stable Graves' hyperthyroidism. Some clones in this sample may be carry-over from other donors' samples. Donor details come from another sample of the same person, matched by shared clones. In this chain, TRBV2 is recombined with TRBJ2-5; the D gene is possibly TRBD1, with 6 bases matching. The specimen was peripheral blood. The CDR3 reads as follows: CASSELWNRAETQYF. In nucleotides, the sequence is TGTGCCAGCAGTGAACTATGGAACAGGGCTGAGACCCAGTACTTC. With the portions outside the CDR3 filled from the reference TRBV2 and TRBJ2-5 genes, the complete variable region becomes EPEVTQTPSHQVTQMGQEVILRCVPISNHLYFYWYRQILGQKVEFLVSFYNNEISEKSEIFDDQFSVERPDGSNFTLKIRSTKLEDSAMYFCASSELWNRAETQYFGPGTRLLVL.